The 27 T cell receptor beta chains below all came from one sample that was sequenced in a study of blood T cell repertoires in COVID-19 (dated by TCRdb to between 2020 and 2021). Libraries were constructed by the immunoSEQ multiplex PCR assay. What TCRdb holds here is the immuneACCESS table cut down to in-frame rearrangements. Part of the clones is not present; checked against another copy, under half of the missing clones reflect an unresolved V gene, and the others are unexplained. This sample holds roughly 62,000 clones; 85% to 90% were observed only once. More than 0.9% of the sample is in the top ten clones. What was sequenced was peripheral blood. The source is a man in his 70s with acute or convalescent COVID-19.

The V gene is TRBV15, the J gene TRBJ1-3; TRBD1 matches 7 bases. After removal of 0 bases from V and 8 bases from J, the junction contained 10 bases not matched to a gene. The CDR3 has 16 amino acids. The germline V gene has CDR1 LNHNV and CDR2 YYDKDF (reference sequence). The CDR3 sequence is CATSRDHNRGPDTIYF. The CDR3 DNA sequence: TGTGCCACCAGCAGAGACCATAACAGGGGCCCAGACACCATATATTTT.

This sequence joins TRBV5-8 and TRBJ2-3, with D possibly being TRBD1 (5 bases). V lost 4 bases and J lost 2, with 14 bases in between. The CDR3 consists of 15 residues. CDR1 is SGHTS and CDR2 is YDEGEE in the germline V gene. Here the CDR3 DNA reads TGTGCCAGCAGCGGCGAAAGGGGCCTCACAGATACGCAGTATTTT. Protein sequence: CASSGERGLTDTQYF. The entire variable domain, with the rest obtained from reference TRBV5-8 and TRBJ2-3, is as follows: EAGVTQSPTHLIKTRGQQATLRCSPISGHTSVYWYQQALGLGLQFLLWYDEGEERNRGNFPPRFSGRQFPNYSSELNVNALELEDSALYLCASSGERGLTDTQYFGPGTRLTVL.

The genes are TRBV28 and TRBJ1-5, with a weak D call TRBD1 (6 bases). Germline V lookup: CDR1 MDHEN, CDR2 SYDVKM. Trimming stripped 6 bases from V and 6 bases from J, with 15 bases between. The CDR3 is made up of 14 amino acids. CDR3 amino acids: CASRGAGASQPQHF. The CDR3 nucleotides are TGTGCCAGCAGGGGGGCGGGGGCGAGTCAGCCCCAGCATTTT.

The chain is built from TRBV4-1 and TRBJ2-7; possibly TRBD1 for D (6 bases). The germline CDR1 and CDR2 sequences are MGHRA and YSYEKL. The CDR3 is 15 amino acids. Between the trimmed V and J ends, which lost 4 bases and 4 bases, there was a span of 17 bases. The CDR3 DNA follows: TGCGCCAGCAGCCTGGCTCAGGGGCTTAAGTACGAGCAGTACTTC. As protein: CASSLAQGLKYEQYF.

The chain uses TRBV5-6 and TRBJ2-7; no reliable D call. Germline V CDR1 and CDR2: SGHDT, YYEEEE. V lost 2 bases to trimming and J lost 3 bases, with 12 bases between them. This CDR3 comprises 14 residues. The CDR3: CASSFTRVYYEQYF. DNA for the CDR3: TGTGCCAGCAGCTTTACACGGGTTTACTACGAGCAGTACTTC.

The chain has TRBV19 and TRBJ2-5, with 8 bases matching TRBD1. The CDR3 runs to 16 residues. Per the germline V gene, CDR1 is LNHDA and CDR2 is SQIVND (reference sequence). V lost 1 base to trimming and J lost 7 bases; unmatched junction nucleotides: 11. CDR3 sequence: CASSIAPRGHEGTQYF. The CDR3 nucleotides read TGTGCCAGTAGTATAGCCCCCAGGGGGCATGAAGGGACCCAGTACTTC.

The chain joins TRBV27 to TRBJ2-6; unclear D gene. Looked up from germline, CDR1 is MNHEY and CDR2 is SMNVEV (reference sequence). CDR3 length equals 16 residues. Trimming removed 2 bases at V and 4 bases at J, with 12 bases between. The CDR3 DNA reads TGTGCCAGCAGTTTAGAGTGGGCCCCGGGGGCCAACGTCCTGACTTTC. Its translation is CASSLEWAPGANVLTF.

The chain uses TRBV5-1 and TRBJ1-6; D gene unclear. CDR1 and CDR2 (germline): SGHRS, YFSETQ. V was trimmed by 0 bases and J by 6 bases, leaving 7 bases between them. The CDR3 is 14 amino acids. The CDR3 DNA sequence: TGCGCCAGCAGCTTGGGGGCAGGTAATTCACCCCTCCACTTT. Its translation: CASSLGAGNSPLHF.

The rearrangement links TRBV4-2 to TRBJ1-1; D may be TRBD1 (5 bases). V was trimmed by 0 bases and J by 11 bases, leaving 19 bases between them. CDR1 is LGHNA and CDR2 is YNFKEQ in the germline V gene. The CDR3 is made up of 15 amino acids. CDR3 sequence reads: CASSQEGQGPSEAFF. In DNA form, the CDR3 reads TGTGCCAGCAGCCAAGAAGGGCAGGGCCCCTCGGAGGCTTTCTTT.

The J gene is TRBJ1-6, the V gene TRBV19; a possible D gene is TRBD1 (5 bases). Germline V gives CDR1 LNHDA, CDR2 SQIVND (reference sequence). This CDR3 comprises 15 residues. The V end lost 3 bases, the J end lost 9 bases, and 15 bases lay between the germline ends. CDR3 in amino acids: CASSIGTDIFSPLHF. The CDR3 DNA sequence: TGTGCCAGTAGTATCGGGACTGATATATTTTCACCCCTCCACTTT.

This chain uses TRBV29-1 with TRBJ2-1; 9 bases agree with TRBD2. Germline V CDR1 and CDR2: SQVTM, ANQGSEA. The CDR3 consists of 13 residues. The CDR3 DNA reads as TGCATCGGCGGGAGGGCCGACTACAATGAGCAGTTCTTC. It yields the protein CIGGRADYNEQFF.

V usage is TRBV6-5 and J usage is TRBJ2-7; D might be TRBD1 (6 bases). Germline lookup yields CDR1 MNHEY and CDR2 SVGAGI. Trimming cost V 2 bases and J 1 base, with 15 bases left between them. The CDR3 sequence is 16 residues long. The CDR3 reads CASSYRSGRGSYEQYF. DNA of the CDR3: TGTGCCAGCAGTTACAGGTCGGGCAGGGGTTCCTACGAGCAGTACTTC.

This clone has just a few counts. J is TRBJ1-1 and V is TRBV7-9, with 10 bases lining up with TRBD1. Per the germline V gene, CDR1 is SEHNR and CDR2 is FQNEAQ (reference sequence). V shed 3 bases and J 7 bases; nucleotides not matched to a gene: 5. CDR3 length: 14 amino acids. DNA for the CDR3: TGTGCCAGCAGCTTGGGACAGGGGTCAAATGAAGCTTTCTTT. As protein: CASSLGQGSNEAFF.

The genes are TRBV4-2 and TRBJ2-3; 7 bases align to TRBD2. This CDR3 has 16 residues. Germline V CDR1 and CDR2: LGHNA, YNFKEQ. The J segment lost 2 bases and the V segment lost 4 bases, leaving 9 bases of the junction unmatched. The CDR3 nucleotides read TGTGCCAGCAGCCGCGGGGCTAGCGGAGCCACAGATACGCAGTATTTT. Residues: CASSRGASGATDTQYF.

The chain is built from TRBV4-1 and TRBJ2-5, with TRBD1 as a possible D gene (5 bases). This CDR3 spans 15 amino acids. CDR1 is MGHRA, CDR2 YSYEKL, per germline. V lost 6 bases and J lost 1, with 15 bases in between. Here the CDR3 reads CASSLNQGSQETQYF. CDR3 bases: TGCGCCAGCAGTCTCAACCAGGGCAGCCAAGAGACCCAGTACTTC.

The chain joins TRBV7-9 to TRBJ2-5; possible D gene TRBD1, 6 bases. Germline values: CDR1 SEHNR, CDR2 FQNEAQ (reference sequence). The CDR3 is 18 amino acids. V was cut by 6 bases and J by 4 bases, with 27 bases left in between. The CDR3 coding sequence is TGTGCCAGCAGACCAACCCCTACAGGGTTCACCGGGACAGAGACCCAGTACTTC. Translated: CASRPTPTGFTGTETQYF.

This CDR3 reads CASRGLAGFNEQFF. CDR3 coding DNA: TGTGCCAGCAGGGGACTAGCGGGATTCAATGAGCAGTTCTTC. V and J are TRBV3-1 (or the pseudogene TRBV3-2) and TRBJ2-1; 13 bases agree with TRBD2. The V and J ends lost 6 bases and 6 bases, in that order; junction bases with no gene match: 2. The CDR3 contains 14 residues. Germline V CDR1 and CDR2: LGHDT, YNNKEL (reference sequence).

The chain employs TRBV27 and TRBJ2-6; D gene ambiguous. Germline assignment: CDR1 MNHEY and CDR2 SMNVEV (reference sequence). CDR3 size: 15 residues. V was trimmed by 4 bases and J by 0 bases, leaving 7 bases between them. Here the CDR3 DNA reads TGTGCCAGCAGTTCGGGTTACTCTGGGGCCAACGTCCTGACTTTC. Protein product: CASSSGYSGANVLTF.

The chain has TRBV6-5 and TRBJ2-6; TRBD1 agrees at 7 bases. Germline V gene data show CDR1 as MNHEY and CDR2 as SVGAGI. The CDR3 totals 15 residues. The junction had 3 bases not matched to a gene; V was cut back by 5 bases and J by 2 bases. CDR3 residues: CASSPDRAGANVLTF. The CDR3 bases are TGTGCCAGCAGTCCAGACAGGGCTGGGGCCAACGTCCTGACTTTC.

This clone is a singleton in its sample. The CDR3 DNA sequence: TGTGCCAGTAGTATAGCAGGGGGAGATAACTATGGCTACACCTTC. This translates into CASSIAGGDNYGYTF. The V and J genes are TRBV19 and TRBJ1-2, with 7 positions matching TRBD1. The V and J ends lost 1 base and 1 base, in that order; junction bases with no gene match: 3. The length of the CDR3 is 15 residues. The germline V gene encodes CDR1 LNHDA and CDR2 SQIVND (reference sequence).

The chain has TRBV6-2 or TRBV6-3 and TRBJ1-3; maybe TRBD1 (5 bases). The V and J ends lost 5 bases and 0 bases respectively, with 11 bases between them. This CDR3 is built from 15 residues. Germline V gene lookup returns CDR1 MNHEY and CDR2 SVGEGT. The CDR3, as DNA: TGTGCCAGCAGTACCGGACATAGCTCTGGAAACACCATATATTTT. Amino acids: CASSTGHSSGNTIYF.

J is TRBJ2-7 and V is TRBV7-2, with a weak D call TRBD2 (6 bases). This CDR3 comprises 17 residues. Germline V lookup: CDR1 SGHTA, CDR2 FQGNSA. Trimming cost V 2 bases and J 0 bases, with 17 bases left between them. This CDR3 is CASSLISTGVFSYEQYF. DNA for the CDR3: TGTGCCAGCAGCTTAATATCGACGGGGGTCTTCTCCTACGAGCAGTACTTC. Full variable domain (missing parts from reference TRBV7-2 and TRBJ2-7): GAGVSQSPSNKVTEKGKDVELRCDPISGHTALYWYRQSLGQGLEFLIYFQGNSAPDKSGLPSDRFSAERTGGSVSTLTIQRTQQEDSAVYLCASSLISTGVFSYEQYFGPGTRLTVT.

The CDR3 DNA reads TGTGCCAGCAGTGTAGGGGGCCGGTATGGCTACACCTTC. Protein product: CASSVGGRYGYTF. The V gene is TRBV25-1, the J gene TRBJ1-2, with 7 bases that match TRBD1. The CDR3 length is 13 residues. Trimming took 4 bases from V and 5 from J; bases not matched to a gene: 4. Per the germline V gene, CDR1 is MGHDK and CDR2 is SYGVNS.

The V gene is TRBV19, the J gene TRBJ2-1; 7 bases are shared with TRBD2. J was trimmed by 9 bases and V by 5 bases; bases with no gene match: 7. This CDR3 is built from 13 residues. Germline V gene data show CDR1 as LNHDA and CDR2 as SQIVND (reference sequence). This chain's CDR3 is CASSRLALVEQFF. The CDR3 coding sequence is TGTGCCAGTAGTCGACTAGCCCTCGTTGAGCAGTTCTTC.

CDR3 protein: CASSTGLGYPVTQYF. DNA of the CDR3: TGCGCCAGCAGCACCGGACTGGGATATCCCGTTACGCAGTATTTT. This rearrangement joins TRBV5-1 to TRBJ2-3; the D gene is possibly TRBD2 (5 bases). Germline assignment: CDR1 SGHRS and CDR2 YFSETQ. The CDR3 spans 15 residues. The V end was cut by 4 bases, the J end by 8 bases, with 20 bases between.

The rearrangement links TRBV7-9 to TRBJ2-1; a weak D match, TRBD2 (6 bases). V was cut by 0 bases and J by 6 bases, with 12 bases left in between. CDR1 is SEHNR, CDR2 FQNEAQ, per germline (reference sequence). The CDR3 has 15 amino acids. The CDR3 nucleotides are TGTGCCAGCAGCTTAGCCTTTGGGGGGATCAATGAGCAGTTCTTC. It codes for CASSLAFGGINEQFF.

This chain links TRBV9 with TRBJ1-1; D remains unclear. Trimming left V 3 bases short and J 4 bases short, with 13 bases between. The CDR3 has 14 amino acids. Germline lookup yields CDR1 SGDLS and CDR2 YYNGEE. The CDR3 loop is CASSAGFGGTEAFF. In DNA form, the CDR3 reads TGTGCCAGCAGCGCCGGATTTGGAGGCACTGAAGCTTTCTTT.